A selection of T cell receptor beta chains follows, all from one sample in a study of CD8 T cells in ankylosing spondylitis. A single record per CDR3 protein comes from TCRdb applying MiXCR to the 5' RACE reads. The table has more than 300,000 distinct CDR3 sequences, roughly 10% seen once; the top ten hold 9.1%. Sequenced sample: blood, either unsorted or a sorted T cell fraction (not recorded which). These receptors were collected from a female donor with ankylosing spondylitis or in good health (not recorded which). Both conserved end residues are part of each CDR3. A D gene is named only where the DNA matches it firmly. Expanded clones are given a class, and other clones once, few, many or no size at all.

TRBV5-1	TRBJ1-1	many	NA	TGCGCCAGCAGCTTGAATCCCGAGAACACTGAAGCTTTCTTT	CASSLNPENTEAFF
TRBV7-8	TRBJ1-1	many	NA	TGTGCCAGCAGCCGGACCGGGACCGTTATGAACACTGAAGCTTTCTTT	CASSRTGTVMNTEAFF
TRBV12-3/TRBV12-4	TRBJ2-3	many	NA	TGTGCCAGCAGTTTAGGGGGGGGACAGGCAGATACGCAGTATTTT	CASSLGGGQADTQYF
TRBV28	TRBJ1-6	few	NA	TGTGCCAGCAGTTTCCCCACGGCAGGGGATAATTCACCCCTCCACTTT	CASSFPTAGDNSPLHF
TRBV21-1	TRBJ1-2	many	NA	TGTGCCAGCAGCCCTCACGACAGGGGGATCTATGGCTACACCTTC	CASSPHDRGIYGYTF
TRBV12-3/TRBV12-4	TRBJ1-4	many	NA	TGTGCCAGCAGTCCCAGTGGTGCGGAAAAACTGTTTTTT	CASSPSGAEKLFF
TRBV27	TRBJ2-2	few	NA	TGTGCCAGCAGTTTAGAAAGTTCGGCCGCCGGGGCCGGGGAGCTGTTTTTT	CASSLESSAAGAGELFF
TRBV5-1	TRBJ1-1	many	TRBD1	TGCGCCAGCAGCCTACGGGACAGGGGTCGACGGACTGAAGCTTTCTTT	CASSLRDRGRRTEAFF
TRBV7-9	TRBJ1-1	NA	NA	TGTGCCAGCAGCTTGAGTGGACAGACGGCCACTGAAGCTTTCTTT	CASSLSGQTATEAFF
TRBV2	TRBJ2-1	NA	TRBD1	TGTGCCAGCAGAAAGGACAGGGGAGTTTACAATGAGCAGTTCTTC	CASRKDRGVYNEQFF
TRBV7-9	TRBJ1-6	many	NA	TGTGCCAGCACTCGGACGTCTAATTCACCCCTCCACTTT	CASTRTSNSPLHF
TRBV5-1	TRBJ2-7	many	TRBD1	TGCGCCAGCAGCTTGGAAGGGACAGGGGTCTACGAGCAGTACTTC	CASSLEGTGVYEQYF
TRBV12-3/TRBV12-4	TRBJ2-5	few	NA	TGTGCCAGCAGGGATACTAGGGGAGGAGAGACCCAGTACTTC	CASRDTRGGETQYF
TRBV2	TRBJ1-5	many	NA	TGTGCCAGCAGTGGCAACAGGGAACCCCAGCATTTT	CASSGNREPQHF
TRBV20-1	TRBJ2-2	many	TRBD2	TGCAGTGCTCATAGCGGGAGCGGCGGGGAGCTGTTTTTT	CSAHSGSGGELFF
TRBV19	TRBJ1-5	NA	NA	TGTGCCAGTAGTATCGGTGACAGATATCAGCCCCAGCATTTT	CASSIGDRYQPQHF
TRBV5-6	TRBJ1-2	many	NA	TGTGCCAGCAACCAAGGACAGCAATTCTATGGCTACACCTTC	CASNQGQQFYGYTF
TRBV7-2	TRBJ2-2	many	TRBD1	TGTGCCAGCACTTTACTGGGTGGGACAGGGACCGGGGAGCTGTTTTTT	CASTLLGGTGTGELFF
TRBV20-1	TRBJ1-3	NA	NA	TGCAGTGCTCATCCCGGGGACACCATATATTTT	CSAHPGDTIYF
TRBV14	TRBJ2-1	NA	NA	TGTGCCAGCAGCCAAGTTCGTCTTAATGAGCAGTTCTTC	CASSQVRLNEQFF
TRBV9	TRBJ1-1	many	NA	TGTGCCAGCAGCCCCGGGGTGGGGTCGAACACTGAAGCTTTCTTT	CASSPGVGSNTEAFF
TRBV5-1	TRBJ1-6	many	NA	TGCGCCAGCAGTAGGGGTGACTCACCCCTCCACTTT	CASSRGDSPLHF
TRBV9	TRBJ1-1	many	NA	TGTGCCAGCAGCCTTAACCGGGTCTCGAACACTGAAGCTTTCTTT	CASSLNRVSNTEAFF
TRBV5-1	TRBJ2-1	many	TRBD1	TGCGCCAGCAGCCCGGGACAGCAATACAATGAGCAGTTCTTC	CASSPGQQYNEQFF
TRBV7-2	TRBJ1-6	many	TRBD1	TGTGCCAGCAGCCCTGGGACAGTTTATAATTCACCCCTCCACTTT	CASSPGTVYNSPLHF
TRBV7-8	TRBJ2-4	NA	TRBD2	TGTGCCAGCAGCTTAAGATCCGGTGGACTAGCGGACTTC	CASSLRSGGLADF
TRBV20-1	TRBJ1-1	many	NA	TGCAGTGCTAGAGATTTACAGTTGAACACTGAAGCTTTCTTT	CSARDLQLNTEAFF
TRBV11-2	TRBJ2-1	NA	TRBD2	TGTGCCAGCAGCGAGGGGTACGGGAGGGCCAATGAGCAGTTCTTC	CASSEGYGRANEQFF
TRBV20-1	TRBJ2-2	NA	TRBD1	TGCAGTGCGGAACACTGGACAGGGGGATTGAACACCGGGGAGCTGTTTTTT	CSAEHWTGGLNTGELFF
TRBV29-1	TRBJ2-2	many	NA	TGCAGCGTTGCGGGAAATGGCGGGGAGCTGTTTTTT	CSVAGNGGELFF
TRBV6-5	TRBJ1-1	many	NA	TGTGCCAGCAGTTACCAATCAGGGGAAGCTTTCTTT	CASSYQSGEAFF
TRBV6-5	TRBJ1-1	few	NA	TGTGCCAGCAGTTTCGGGGGACGAGACACTGAAGCTTTCTTT	CASSFGGRDTEAFF
TRBV20-1	TRBJ2-5	few	NA	TGCAGTGCTAGAGATGTTGGCCCCCTCTCGGAGACCCAGTACTTC	CSARDVGPLSETQYF
TRBV4-1	TRBJ1-1	few	TRBD1	TGCGCCAGCGCCCGGGACAGGGTCTACCCTGAAGCTTTCTTT	CASARDRVYPEAFF
TRBV15	TRBJ1-3	NA	NA	TGTGCCACCAGCAGAGGGAAAGAGGGGCCGCGAGGAAACACCATATATTTT	CATSRGKEGPRGNTIYF
TRBV29-1	TRBJ2-1	many	NA	TGCAGCGCCGAGGAGAGTGTCAGCTCCTACAATGAGCAGTTCTTC	CSAEESVSSYNEQFF
TRBV19	TRBJ1-2	few	TRBD1	TGTGCCAGTACCCCGACAGGGAACTATGGCTACACCTTC	CASTPTGNYGYTF
TRBV5-1	TRBJ1-3	few	TRBD1	TGCGCCAGCAGCAAGGGACAGGCGAAAGTCTCTGGAAACACCATATATTTT	CASSKGQAKVSGNTIYF
TRBV10-3	TRBJ1-3	many	TRBD1	TGTGCCATCAGTGGACAGGGGTCGGAAAACACCATATATTTT	CAISGQGSENTIYF
TRBV10-3	TRBJ2-5	few	NA	TGTGCCATCAGTGATCCCGGGAGAGGAGAGACCCAGTACTTC	CAISDPGRGETQYF
TRBV25-1	TRBJ2-7	NA	TRBD1	TGTGCCAGCAGAAGTTCGGGACAGGGAGTAGGCGAGCAGTACTTC	CASRSSGQGVGEQYF
TRBV2	TRBJ1-4	many	NA	TGTGCCAGCAGTAGGGACGGACCTCTGTTTTTT	CASSRDGPLFF
TRBV12-3/TRBV12-4	TRBJ2-3	NA	TRBD2	TGTGCCAGCAGTTTGTGGGGCGGCGGGAGTTCCGATACGCAGTATTTT	CASSLWGGGSSDTQYF
TRBV7-2	TRBJ1-5	NA	TRBD1	TGTGCCAGCAGCCAGACAGGGGGGGTGGTCCAGCCCCAGCATTTT	CASSQTGGVVQPQHF
TRBV10-3	TRBJ2-2	many	NA	TGTGCCATCAGCCCAAAAACAGCGAACACCGGGGAGCTGTTTTTT	CAISPKTANTGELFF
TRBV20-1	TRBJ2-1	many	TRBD1	TGCAGTGCTAGCCGGGACAGCTACAATGAGCAGTTCTTC	CSASRDSYNEQFF
TRBV5-5	TRBJ2-3	many	NA	TGTGCCAGCAGCTTGGAACAGATAGGACGTGGTACGCAGTATTTT	CASSLEQIGRGTQYF
TRBV28	TRBJ1-2	many	NA	TGTGCCAGCAGTTTAAATGGGGGGGCCCAAGCTAACTATGGCTACACCTTC	CASSLNGGAQANYGYTF
TRBV7-2	TRBJ2-5	NA	TRBD2	TGTGCCAGCAGCTTAATGGCGGGAGGGTGGGAGACCCAGTACTTC	CASSLMAGGWETQYF
TRBV5-6	TRBJ2-5	NA	TRBD1	TGTGCCAGCAGCTTAAAGGGGGCGGAGACCCAGTACTTC	CASSLKGAETQYF